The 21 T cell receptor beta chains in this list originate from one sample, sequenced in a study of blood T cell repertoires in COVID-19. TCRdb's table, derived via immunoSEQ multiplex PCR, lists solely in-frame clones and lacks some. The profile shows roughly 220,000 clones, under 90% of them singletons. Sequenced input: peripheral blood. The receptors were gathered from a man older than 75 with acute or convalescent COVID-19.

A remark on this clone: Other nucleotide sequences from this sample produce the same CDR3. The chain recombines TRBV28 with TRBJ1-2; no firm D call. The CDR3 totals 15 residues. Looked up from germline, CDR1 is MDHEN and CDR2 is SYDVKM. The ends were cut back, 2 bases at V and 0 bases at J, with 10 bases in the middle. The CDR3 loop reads CASSLGSGANYGYTF. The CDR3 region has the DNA TGTGCCAGCAGTTTAGGCTCTGGAGCTAACTATGGCTACACCTTC.

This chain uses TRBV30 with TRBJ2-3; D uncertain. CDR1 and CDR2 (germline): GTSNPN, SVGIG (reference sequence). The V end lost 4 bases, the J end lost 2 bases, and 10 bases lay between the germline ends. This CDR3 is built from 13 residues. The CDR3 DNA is TGTGCCTGGACTCTAGGCTTCACAGATACGCAGTATTTT. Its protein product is CAWTLGFTDTQYF. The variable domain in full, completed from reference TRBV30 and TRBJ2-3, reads SQTIHQWPATLVQPVGSPLSLECTVEGTSNPNLYWYRQAAGRGLQLLFYSVGIGQISSEVPQNLSASRPQDRQFILSSKKLLLSDSGFYLCAWTLGFTDTQYFGPGTRLTVL.

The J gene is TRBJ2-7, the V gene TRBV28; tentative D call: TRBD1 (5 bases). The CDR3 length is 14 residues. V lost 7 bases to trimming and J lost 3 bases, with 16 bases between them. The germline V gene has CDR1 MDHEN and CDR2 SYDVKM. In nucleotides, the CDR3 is TGTGCCAGCACCCTTGGGGCTAGTATCTACGAGCAGTACTTC. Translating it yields CASTLGASIYEQYF.

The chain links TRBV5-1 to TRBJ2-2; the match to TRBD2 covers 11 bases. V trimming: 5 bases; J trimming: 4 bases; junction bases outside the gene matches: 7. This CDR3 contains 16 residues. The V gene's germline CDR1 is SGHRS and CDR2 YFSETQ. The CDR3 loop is CASRLVAGGPTGELFF. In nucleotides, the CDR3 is TGCGCCAGCAGACTAGTAGCGGGAGGGCCCACCGGGGAGCTGTTTTTT. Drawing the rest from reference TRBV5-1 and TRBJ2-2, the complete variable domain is KAGVTQTPRYLIKTRGQQVTLSCSPISGHRSVSWYQQTPGQGLQFLFEYFSETQRNKGNFPGRFSGRQFSNSRSEMNVSTLELGDSALYLCASRLVAGGPTGELFFGEGSRLTVL.

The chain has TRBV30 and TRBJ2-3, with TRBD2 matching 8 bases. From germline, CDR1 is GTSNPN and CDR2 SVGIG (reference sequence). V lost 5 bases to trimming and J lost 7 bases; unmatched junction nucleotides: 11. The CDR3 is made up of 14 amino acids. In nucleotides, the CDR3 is TGTGCCTGGGGGAGCGGGAGAAGGTCGAATACGCAGTATTTT. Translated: CAWGSGRRSNTQYF.

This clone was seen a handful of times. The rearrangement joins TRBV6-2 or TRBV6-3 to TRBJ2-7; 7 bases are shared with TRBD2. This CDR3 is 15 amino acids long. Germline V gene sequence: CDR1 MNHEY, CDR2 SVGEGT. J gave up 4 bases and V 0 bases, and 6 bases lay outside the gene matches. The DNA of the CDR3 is TGTGCCAGCAGTTACTCGAGGGTAGCGGGTTACGAGCAGTACGTC. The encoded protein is CASSYSRVAGYEQYV.

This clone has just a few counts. The CDR3 here is CASSIPGSYTEAFF. In DNA, the CDR3 is TGTGCCAGTAGTATCCCAGGGTCGTACACTGAAGCTTTCTTT. The chain combines TRBV19 with TRBJ1-1; weak D call: TRBD1 (5 bases). V was shortened by 3 bases and J by 3 bases, with 11 bases between the two germline ends. CDR1 LNHDA and CDR2 SQIVND come from the germline V gene (reference sequence). The CDR3 has 14 amino acids. Supplemented by reference TRBV19 and TRBJ1-1, the full variable domain reads DGGITQSPKYLFRKEGQNVTLSCEQNLNHDAMYWYRQDPGQGLRLIYYSQIVNDFQKGDIAEGYSVSREKKESFPLTVTSAQKNPTAFYLCASSIPGSYTEAFFGQGTRLTVV.

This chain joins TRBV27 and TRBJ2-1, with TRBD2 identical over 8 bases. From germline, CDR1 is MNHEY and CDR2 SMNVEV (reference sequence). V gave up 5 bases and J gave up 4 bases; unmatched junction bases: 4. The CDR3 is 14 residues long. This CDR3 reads CASSRSGTYNEQFF. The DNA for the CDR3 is TGTGCCAGCAGTCGTAGCGGGACTTACAATGAGCAGTTCTTC.

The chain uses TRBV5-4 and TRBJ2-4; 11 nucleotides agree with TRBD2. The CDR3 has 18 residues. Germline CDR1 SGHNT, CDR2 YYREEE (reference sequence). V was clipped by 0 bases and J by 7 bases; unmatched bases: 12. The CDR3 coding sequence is TGTGCCAGCAGCTTGGAGGGGACTAGCGGTAGTCCGAGGAACATTCAGTACTTC. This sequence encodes CASSLEGTSGSPRNIQYF.

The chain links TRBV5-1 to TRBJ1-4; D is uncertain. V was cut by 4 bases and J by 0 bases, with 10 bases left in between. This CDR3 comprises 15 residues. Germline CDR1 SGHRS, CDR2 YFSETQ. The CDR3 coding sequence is TGCGCCAGCAGCACCGCAGGTGCAACTAATGAAAAACTGTTTTTT. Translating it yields CASSTAGATNEKLFF.

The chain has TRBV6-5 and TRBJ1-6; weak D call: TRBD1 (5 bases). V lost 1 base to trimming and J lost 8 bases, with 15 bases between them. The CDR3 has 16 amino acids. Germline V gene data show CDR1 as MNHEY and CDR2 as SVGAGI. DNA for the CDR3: TGTGCCAGCAGTTACTACTCAGGGATGAGGTATTCACCCCTCCACTTT. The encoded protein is CASSYYSGMRYSPLHF.

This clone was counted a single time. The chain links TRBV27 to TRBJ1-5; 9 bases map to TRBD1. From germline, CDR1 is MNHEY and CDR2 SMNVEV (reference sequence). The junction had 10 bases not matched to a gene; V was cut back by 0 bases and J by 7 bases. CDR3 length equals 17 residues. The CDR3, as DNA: TGTGCCAGCAGTTTATCCGCACCCGGACAGGGGAGACAGCCCCAGCATTTT. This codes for CASSLSAPGQGRQPQHF.

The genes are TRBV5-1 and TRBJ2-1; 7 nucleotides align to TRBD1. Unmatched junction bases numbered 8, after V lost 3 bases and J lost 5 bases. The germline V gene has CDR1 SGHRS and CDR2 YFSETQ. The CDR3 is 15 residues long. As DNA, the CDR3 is TGCGCCAGCAGCTCGAGGACAGGCGCAAACAATGAGCAGTTCTTC. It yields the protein CASSSRTGANNEQFF.

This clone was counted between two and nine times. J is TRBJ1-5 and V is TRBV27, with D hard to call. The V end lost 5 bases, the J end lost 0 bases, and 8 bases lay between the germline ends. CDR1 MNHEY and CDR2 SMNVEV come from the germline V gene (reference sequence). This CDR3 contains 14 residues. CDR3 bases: TGTGCCAGCAGTCAACAGAATAGCAATCAGCCCCAGCATTTT. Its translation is CASSQQNSNQPQHF.

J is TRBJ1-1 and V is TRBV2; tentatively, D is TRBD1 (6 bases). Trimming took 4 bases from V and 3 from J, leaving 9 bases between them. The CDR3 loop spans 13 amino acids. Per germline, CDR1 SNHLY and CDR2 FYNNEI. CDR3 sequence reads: CASSVQGYTEAFF. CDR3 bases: TGTGCCAGCAGTGTGCAGGGGTACACTGAAGCTTTCTTT.

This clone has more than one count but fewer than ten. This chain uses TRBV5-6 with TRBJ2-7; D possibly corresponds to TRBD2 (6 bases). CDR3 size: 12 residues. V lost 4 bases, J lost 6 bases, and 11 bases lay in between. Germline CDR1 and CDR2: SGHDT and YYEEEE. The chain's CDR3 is CASSSGPAEQYF. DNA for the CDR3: TGTGCCAGCAGCAGCGGGCCAGCCGAGCAGTACTTC.

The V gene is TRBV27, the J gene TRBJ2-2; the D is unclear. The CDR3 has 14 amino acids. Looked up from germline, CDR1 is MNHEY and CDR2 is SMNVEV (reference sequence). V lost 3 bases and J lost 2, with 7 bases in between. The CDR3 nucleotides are TGTGCCAGCAGTTTTTCGAGAAACACCGGGGAGCTGTTTTTT. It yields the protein CASSFSRNTGELFF.

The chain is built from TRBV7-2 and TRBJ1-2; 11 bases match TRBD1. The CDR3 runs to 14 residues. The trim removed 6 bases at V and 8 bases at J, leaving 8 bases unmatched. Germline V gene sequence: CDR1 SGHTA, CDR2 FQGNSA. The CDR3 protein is CASRGQGAAIGYTF. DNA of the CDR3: TGTGCCAGCAGAGGACAGGGGGCAGCAATCGGCTACACCTTC.

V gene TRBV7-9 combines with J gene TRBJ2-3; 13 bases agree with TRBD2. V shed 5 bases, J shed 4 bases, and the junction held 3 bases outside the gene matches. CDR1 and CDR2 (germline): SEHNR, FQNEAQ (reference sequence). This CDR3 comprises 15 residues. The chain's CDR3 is CASSQGLAGADTQYF. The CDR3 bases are TGTGCCAGCAGCCAAGGACTAGCGGGAGCAGATACGCAGTATTTT.

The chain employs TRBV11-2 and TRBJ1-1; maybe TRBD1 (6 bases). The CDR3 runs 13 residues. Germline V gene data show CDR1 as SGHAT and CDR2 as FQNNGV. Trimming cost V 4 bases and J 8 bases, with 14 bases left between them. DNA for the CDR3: TGTGCCAGCAGCTGGGGGGCGGGAGTAGAAGCTTTCTTT. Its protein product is CASSWGAGVEAFF.

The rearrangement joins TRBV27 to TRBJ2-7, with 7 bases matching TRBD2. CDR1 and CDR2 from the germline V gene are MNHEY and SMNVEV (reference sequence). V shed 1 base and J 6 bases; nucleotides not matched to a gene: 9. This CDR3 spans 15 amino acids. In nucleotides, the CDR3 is TGTGCCAGCAGTTTATGGGGACTACCGCCGGGCGAGCAGTACTTC. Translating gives CASSLWGLPPGEQYF.